This section outlines one T cell receptor beta chain sequence together with its context. Per the authors' pipeline: Amplifying reference gene primers gave estimates of nucleated cell counts. This table comes from immunoSEQ multiplex PCR, and its TCRdb copy is limited to in-frame clones, with some not included. The DNA was the basis for D and trimming; V, J and clone size are from that table. The data hold 140,000 or so clones, with 70% to 80% observed a single time. The CDR3 contains 14 residues. In germline, CDR1 is SEHNR, CDR2 FQNEAQ (reference sequence). The V gene lost 1 base and the J gene lost 1 base, with 7 bases spanning the gap. The sample comes from a study of blood T cell repertoires in COVID-19. At the level of the study: The study drew acute and convalescent COVID-19 samples from the United States, Italy and Spain.

This TCR derives from a woman in her 70s with COVID-19, enrolled during active disease. The chain links TRBV7-9 to TRBJ1-1; no reliable D call. The sequenced material came from peripheral blood. CDR3 loop: CASSLVRRNTEAFF. Here the CDR3 DNA reads TGTGCCAGCAGCTTAGTGAGGAGGAACACTGAAGCTTTCTTT.